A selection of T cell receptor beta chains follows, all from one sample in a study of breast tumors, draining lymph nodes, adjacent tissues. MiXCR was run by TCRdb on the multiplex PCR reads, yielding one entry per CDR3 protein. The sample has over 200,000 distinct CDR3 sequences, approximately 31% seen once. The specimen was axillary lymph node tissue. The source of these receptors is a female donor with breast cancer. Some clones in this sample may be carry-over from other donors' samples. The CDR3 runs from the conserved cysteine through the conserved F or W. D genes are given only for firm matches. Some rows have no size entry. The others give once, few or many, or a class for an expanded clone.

cdr3_nt: TGTGCCAGCAGCACCTGGACAGCGGGCGGGTTCTACGAGCAGTACTTC
cdr3_aa: CASSTWTAGGFYEQYF
v_call: TRBV5-6
d_call: .
j_call: TRBJ2-7
clone_size: .

cdr3_nt: TGTGCCAGCAGCTGGGATTCCCCCTACGAGCAGTACTTC
cdr3_aa: CASSWDSPYEQYF
v_call: TRBV7-6
d_call: .
j_call: TRBJ2-7
clone_size: many

cdr3_nt: TGCAGTGCAAAGCGTATAGAGACCCAGTACTTC
cdr3_aa: CSAKRIETQYF
v_call: TRBV20-1
d_call: .
j_call: TRBJ2-5
clone_size: many

cdr3_nt: TGTGCCAGCAGTATAGGGGAGTTTATTGGAAACACCATATATTTT
cdr3_aa: CASSIGEFIGNTIYF
v_call: TRBV19
d_call: .
j_call: TRBJ1-3
clone_size: .

cdr3_nt: TGTGCCAGCTCCCCGGGGGCGCCCGGGGAGCTGTTTTTT
cdr3_aa: CASSPGAPGELFF
v_call: TRBV12-3/TRBV12-4
d_call: .
j_call: TRBJ2-2
clone_size: many

cdr3_nt: TGCGCCAGCAGTTTACTCGGACAGGGGGCAGGCAACGTCCTGACTTTC
cdr3_aa: CASSLLGQGAGNVLTF
v_call: TRBV5-1
d_call: TRBD1
j_call: TRBJ2-6
clone_size: .

cdr3_nt: TGTGCCAGCAGTTACGGGGGTGCGGGTGCGGTGGGATCCACAGATACGCAGTATTTT
cdr3_aa: CASSYGGAGAVGSTDTQYF
v_call: TRBV6-6
d_call: .
j_call: TRBJ2-3
clone_size: .

cdr3_nt: TGTGCCAGCAGCCGAGACAGGTCACCAGGCGTCCTGACTTTC
cdr3_aa: CASSRDRSPGVLTF
v_call: TRBV6-6
d_call: .
j_call: TRBJ2-6
clone_size: many

cdr3_nt: TGCAGTGCTAGAGCTAGCGGGAGGGCATTTGGGTACAATCAGCCCCAGCATTTT
cdr3_aa: CSARASGRAFGYNQPQHF
v_call: TRBV20-1
d_call: .
j_call: TRBJ1-5
clone_size: .

cdr3_nt: TGTGCCAGTAGTGCGGGGACAGGCACTGAAGCTTTCTTT
cdr3_aa: CASSAGTGTEAFF
v_call: TRBV19
d_call: TRBD1
j_call: TRBJ1-1
clone_size: few

cdr3_nt: TGCAGTGCTAGTAGCGGGAGGGACAGGGCGGCGAAGACCCAGTACTTC
cdr3_aa: CSASSGRDRAAKTQYF
v_call: TRBV20-1
d_call: TRBD2
j_call: TRBJ2-5
clone_size: .

cdr3_nt: TGTGCCAGCAGCTTAGCCGCGGACGGCGGTCGGCCCCAGCATTTT
cdr3_aa: CASSLAADGGRPQHF
v_call: TRBV7-2
d_call: .
j_call: TRBJ1-5
clone_size: many

cdr3_nt: .
cdr3_aa: CASSNAVYFCASSRSNEQFF
v_call: TRBV7-2
d_call: .
j_call: TRBJ2-1
clone_size: .

cdr3_nt: TGTGCCAGCAGCTCGGGACTAGCGGGAGCGGCCGGGGAGCTGTTTTTT
cdr3_aa: CASSSGLAGAAGELFF
v_call: TRBV7-6
d_call: TRBD2
j_call: TRBJ2-2
clone_size: .

cdr3_nt: TGTGCCAGCAGCCAAGATTGGGGCGGAGGAAATGAGCAGTTCTTC
cdr3_aa: CASSQDWGGGNEQFF
v_call: TRBV3-1
d_call: .
j_call: TRBJ2-1
clone_size: many

cdr3_nt: TGTGCCAGCAAAAGGGACAGAAAAGAGACCCAGTACTTC
cdr3_aa: CASKRDRKETQYF
v_call: TRBV7-2
d_call: TRBD1
j_call: TRBJ2-5
clone_size: .